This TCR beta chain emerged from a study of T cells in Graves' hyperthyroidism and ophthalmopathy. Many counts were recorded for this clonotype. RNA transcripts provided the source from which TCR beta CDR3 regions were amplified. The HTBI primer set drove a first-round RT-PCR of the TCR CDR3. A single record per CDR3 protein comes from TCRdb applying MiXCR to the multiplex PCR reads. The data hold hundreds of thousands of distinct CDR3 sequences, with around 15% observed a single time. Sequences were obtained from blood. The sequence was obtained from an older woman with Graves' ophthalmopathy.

CDR3 protein: CASSLSRGGEFF. CDR3 DNA: TGTGCCAGCAGTTTGTCCAGGGGTGGTGAGTTCTTC. V and J are TRBV28 and TRBJ2-1; D might be TRBD1 (6 bases). The CDR3 runs to 12 residues. The ends were cut back, 3 bases at V and 14 bases at J, with 14 bases in the middle. CDR1 and CDR2 (germline): MDHEN, SYDVKM.